This T cell receptor (beta chain) was captured by sequencing in a study of cytotoxic CD8 clonotypes in ibrutinib-treated CLL. Germline V gives CDR1 ENHRY, CDR2 SYGVKD. This CDR3 has 12 residues. V was pared by 8 bases and J by 7 bases, with 12 bases between. Sequencing used immunoSEQ multiplex PCR; TCRdb keeps in-frame clones, though not all of them. The data hold around 92,000 clones, with around 77% observed a single time. Here the sequenced sample was PBMCs, taken after 24 months of ibrutinib treatment. The receptor was derived from a human donor with chronic lymphocytic leukemia. The chain joins TRBV10-3 to TRBJ2-4; D is undetermined. CDR3 amino acids: CAIGTLDNIQYF. CDR3 DNA: TGTGCCATCGGTACACTTGACAACATTCAGTACTTC.